Listed below are T cell receptor beta chains from one sample, sequenced in a study of blood T cell repertoires in COVID-19. Using immunoSEQ multiplex PCR, the repertoire was profiled, and TCRdb retains in-frame clones only, with some absent. The table lists 150,000 to 200,000 clones, 82% of them singletons, with around 5.5% in the top ten. Specimen: PBMCs or T cells enriched from blood (not recorded which). The receptor source for this set is a woman aged 55-70 years with acute COVID-19. The CDR3 runs from the conserved cysteine through the conserved F or W. Fields, in order: J gene, V gene, clone size, D gene, CDR3 DNA, CDR3 protein. A D gene is named only where the DNA matches it firmly. Clone size is shown for a subset of rows, as once, few, many or a class of expanded clone.

J gene: TRBJ1-1; V gene: TRBV12-3/TRBV12-4; clone size: NA; D gene: NA; CDR3 DNA: TGTGCCAGCAGCCAGGGTTTTGAAGCTTTCTTT; CDR3 protein: CASSQGFEAFF
J gene: TRBJ2-5; V gene: TRBV5-1; clone size: NA; D gene: NA; CDR3 DNA: TGCGCCAGCAGCTCATCCCAAGAGACCCAGTACTTC; CDR3 protein: CASSSSQETQYF
J gene: TRBJ1-6; V gene: TRBV30; clone size: NA; D gene: NA; CDR3 DNA: TGTGCCTGGAACCCAGAACAGGGAGTCAATTCACCCCTCCACTTT; CDR3 protein: CAWNPEQGVNSPLHF
J gene: TRBJ1-5; V gene: TRBV5-6; clone size: NA; D gene: NA; CDR3 DNA: TGTGCCAGCAGCTCCAGGGGCCCAAGCAATCAGCCCCAGCATTTT; CDR3 protein: CASSSRGPSNQPQHF
J gene: TRBJ1-2; V gene: TRBV27; clone size: NA; D gene: TRBD1; CDR3 DNA: TGTGCCAGCAGAGCTCCGGGACAGGGAATGGGTGGCTACACCTTC; CDR3 protein: CASRAPGQGMGGYTF
J gene: TRBJ2-5; V gene: TRBV19; clone size: NA; D gene: NA; CDR3 DNA: TGTGCCACCACTGACACAGATCGGGAGACCCAGTACTTC; CDR3 protein: CATTDTDRETQYF
J gene: TRBJ1-1; V gene: TRBV19; clone size: NA; D gene: TRBD1; CDR3 DNA: TGTGCCAGTAGTATAGGACTGGGACAGATGAACACTGAAGCTTTCTTT; CDR3 protein: CASSIGLGQMNTEAFF
J gene: TRBJ2-7; V gene: TRBV4-3; clone size: NA; D gene: NA; CDR3 DNA: TGCGCCAGCAGCCAAGACTCCAGGGTTAAGGAGCAGTACTTC; CDR3 protein: CASSQDSRVKEQYF
J gene: TRBJ1-5; V gene: TRBV3-1/TRBV3-2; clone size: NA; D gene: NA; CDR3 DNA: TGTGCCAGCAGCCAAGATACAAGCAATCAGCCCCAGCATTTT; CDR3 protein: CASSQDTSNQPQHF
J gene: TRBJ2-3; V gene: TRBV30; clone size: NA; D gene: TRBD1; CDR3 DNA: TGTGCCTGGAGTGTACCAGGGGGCGCAGATACGCAGTATTTT; CDR3 protein: CAWSVPGGADTQYF
J gene: TRBJ1-1; V gene: TRBV21-1; clone size: NA; D gene: NA; CDR3 DNA: TGTGCCCCCCTCGGCGGGGGTTTGAGTCCCTTT; CDR3 protein: CAPLGGGLSPF
J gene: TRBJ2-5; V gene: TRBV12-3/TRBV12-4; clone size: NA; D gene: NA; CDR3 DNA: TGTGCCAGCAGTTCCCCCCCCCGGACCCAGTACTTC; CDR3 protein: CASSSPPRTQYF
J gene: TRBJ2-1; V gene: TRBV4-3; clone size: NA; D gene: NA; CDR3 DNA: TGCGCCAGCAGCCAAGATGGGAGGAGGGAGCAGTTCTTC; CDR3 protein: CASSQDGRREQFF
J gene: TRBJ2-1; V gene: TRBV27; clone size: NA; D gene: NA; CDR3 DNA: TGTGCCAGCAGTTTAGGACCGCCGGGGTACAATGAGCAGTTCTTC; CDR3 protein: CASSLGPPGYNEQFF
J gene: TRBJ1-2; V gene: TRBV30; clone size: NA; D gene: NA; CDR3 DNA: TGTGCTCTCCATGGCTACACCTTC; CDR3 protein: CALHGYTF
J gene: TRBJ2-1; V gene: TRBV19; clone size: NA; D gene: TRBD2; CDR3 DNA: TGTGCCAGGAGACTAGCGGGGTACAATGAGCAGTTCTTC; CDR3 protein: CARRLAGYNEQFF
J gene: TRBJ1-1; V gene: TRBV29-1; clone size: NA; D gene: NA; CDR3 DNA: TGCAGCGTTGTTCCAGGCCGGCTTGAAGCTTTCTTT; CDR3 protein: CSVVPGRLEAFF
J gene: TRBJ1-5; V gene: TRBV21-1; clone size: NA; D gene: NA; CDR3 DNA: TGTGCCAGCAGCAAAAAGCCGACAGGGAAGGGGGATCAGCCCCAGCATTTT; CDR3 protein: CASSKKPTGKGDQPQHF
J gene: TRBJ2-1; V gene: TRBV7-6; clone size: once; D gene: NA; CDR3 DNA: TGTGCCAGCAGCTCAGGAGGGTGGGATGAGCAGTTCTTC; CDR3 protein: CASSSGGWDEQFF
J gene: TRBJ2-1; V gene: TRBV5-6; clone size: NA; D gene: TRBD2; CDR3 DNA: TGTGCCAGCAGCCCGACTAGCGGGAGGGTTGGTGAGCAGTTCTTC; CDR3 protein: CASSPTSGRVGEQFF
J gene: TRBJ2-1; V gene: TRBV5-5; clone size: NA; D gene: NA; CDR3 DNA: TGTGCCAGCACCTTCGGTGCGAATGAGCAGTTCTTC; CDR3 protein: CASTFGANEQFF
J gene: TRBJ2-1; V gene: TRBV6-2/TRBV6-3; clone size: once; D gene: TRBD2; CDR3 DNA: TGTGCCAGCAGCCGATTCCGGACTAGGTCCTACAATGAGCAGTTCTTC; CDR3 protein: CASSRFRTRSYNEQFF
J gene: TRBJ1-3; V gene: TRBV19; clone size: once; D gene: TRBD1; CDR3 DNA: TGTGCCAGTAGTATGGGGACAGGGGCAAATTCGGGAAACACCATATATTTT; CDR3 protein: CASSMGTGANSGNTIYF
J gene: TRBJ2-6; V gene: TRBV27; clone size: NA; D gene: TRBD2; CDR3 DNA: TGTGCCAGCATTCGGACTAGCGTCGACTTCTCTGGGGCCAACGTCCTGACTTTC; CDR3 protein: CASIRTSVDFSGANVLTF